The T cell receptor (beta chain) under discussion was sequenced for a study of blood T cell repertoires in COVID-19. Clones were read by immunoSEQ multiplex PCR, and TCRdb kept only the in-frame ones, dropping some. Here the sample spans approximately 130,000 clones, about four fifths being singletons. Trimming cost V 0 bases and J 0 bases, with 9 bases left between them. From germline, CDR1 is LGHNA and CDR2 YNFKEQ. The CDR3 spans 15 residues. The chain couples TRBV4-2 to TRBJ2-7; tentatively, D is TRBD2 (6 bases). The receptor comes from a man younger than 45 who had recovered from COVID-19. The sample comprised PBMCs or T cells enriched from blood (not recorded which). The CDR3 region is CASSQEIAASYEQYF. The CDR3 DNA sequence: TGTGCCAGCAGCCAAGAAATAGCGGCCTCCTACGAGCAGTACTTC.